The entry below describes one T cell receptor (beta chain). The sample comes from a study of T cell responses to AZD1222 COVID-19 vaccine. Germline loops: CDR1 LGHDT, CDR2 YNNKEL (reference sequence). V lost 4 bases and J lost 10; bases outside the gene matches: 13. CDR3 length: 15 amino acids. Method: immunoSEQ multiplex PCR; TCRdb's copy keeps in-frame clones and lacks some. The sample consists of 100,000 to 150,000 clones, around nine tenths of them appearing once. The specimen comprised peripheral blood, sampled on day 0 of AZD1222 vaccination. This sequence joins TRBV3-1 (or the pseudogene TRBV3-2) and TRBJ1-5, with 7 bases lining up with TRBD1. The origin of this receptor is an adult in good health. This CDR3 is CASSPPGQTSGPQHF. The CDR3 DNA sequence: TGTGCCAGCAGCCCCCCGGGACAGACCTCTGGACCCCAGCATTTT.